This T cell receptor (beta chain) was sequenced during a study of blood T cell repertoires in COVID-19. Study-wide background: PBMCs, B-cell-depleted T cells, or T cells were the source of the cDNA or gDNA that made up the material.

V was pared by 6 bases and J by 4 bases, with 6 bases of the junction left unmatched. Germline CDR1 is SNHLY and CDR2 is FYNNEI. The CDR3 length is 14 residues. TCRdb's table, derived via immunoSEQ multiplex PCR, lists solely in-frame clones and lacks some. The table includes roughly 190,000 clones, 75% to 95% detected once. The sequencing input was peripheral blood. The V gene is TRBV2, the J gene TRBJ1-5, with 7 positions matching TRBD1. The sequence derives from a man aged 50 to 59 with acute or convalescent COVID-19. In DNA form, the CDR3 reads TGTGCCAGCAGCGATACAGGGGTTAATCAGCCCCAGCATTTT. Translation gives CASSDTGVNQPQHF.